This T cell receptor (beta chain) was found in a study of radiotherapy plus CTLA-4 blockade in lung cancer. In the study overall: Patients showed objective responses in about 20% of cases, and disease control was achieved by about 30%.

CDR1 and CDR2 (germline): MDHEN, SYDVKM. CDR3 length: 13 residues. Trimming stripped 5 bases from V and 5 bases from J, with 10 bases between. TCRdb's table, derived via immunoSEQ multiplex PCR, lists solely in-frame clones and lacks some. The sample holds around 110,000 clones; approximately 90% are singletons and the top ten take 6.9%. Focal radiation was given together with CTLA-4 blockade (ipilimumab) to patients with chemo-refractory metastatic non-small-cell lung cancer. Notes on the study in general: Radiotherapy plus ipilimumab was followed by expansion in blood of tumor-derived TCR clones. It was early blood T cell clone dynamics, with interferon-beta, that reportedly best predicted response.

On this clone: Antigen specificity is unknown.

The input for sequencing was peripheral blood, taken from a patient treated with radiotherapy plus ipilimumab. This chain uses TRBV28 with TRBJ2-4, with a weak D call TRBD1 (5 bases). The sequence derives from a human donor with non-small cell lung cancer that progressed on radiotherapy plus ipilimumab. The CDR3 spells CASSTLQENIQYF. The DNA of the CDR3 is TGTGCCAGCAGTACCCTACAGGAAAACATTCAGTACTTC.